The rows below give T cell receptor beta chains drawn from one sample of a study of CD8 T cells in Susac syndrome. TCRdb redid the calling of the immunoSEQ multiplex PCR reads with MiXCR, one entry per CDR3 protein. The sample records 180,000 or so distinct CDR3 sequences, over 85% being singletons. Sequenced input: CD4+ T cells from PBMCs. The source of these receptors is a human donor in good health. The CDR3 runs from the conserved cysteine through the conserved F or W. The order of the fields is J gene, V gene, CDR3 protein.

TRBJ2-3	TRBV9	CASSKGPGQGTDTQYF
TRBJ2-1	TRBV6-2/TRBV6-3	CASRATSGVQFYNEQFF
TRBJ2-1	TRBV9	CASSVGQGSSNEQFF
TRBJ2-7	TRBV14	CASSQSLPPYEQYF
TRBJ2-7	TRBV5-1	CASSYQGMSYEQYF
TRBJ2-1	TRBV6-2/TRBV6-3	CASSYRRQGSSYNEQFF
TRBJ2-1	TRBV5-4	CASSLQGADEQFF
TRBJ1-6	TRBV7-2	CASSLGQNSPLHF
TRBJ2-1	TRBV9	CASSVESYNEQFF
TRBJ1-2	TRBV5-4	CASSLAGSRYYGYTF
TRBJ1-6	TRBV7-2	CASSLGGTANSPLHF
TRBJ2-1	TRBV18	CASSPGDRGNEQFF
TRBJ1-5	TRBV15	CATSRDRQNGQPQHF
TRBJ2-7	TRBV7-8	CASSRSWYEQYF
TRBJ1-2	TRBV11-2	CASSHLGDGRGYTF
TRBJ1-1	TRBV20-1	CSARVGQPPGAFF
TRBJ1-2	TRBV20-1	CSAPGQGASGYTF
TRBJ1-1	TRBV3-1	CASSQVEGDTEAFF
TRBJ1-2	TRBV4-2	CASSPGHSYGYTF
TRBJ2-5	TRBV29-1	CSSALSSGGPGETQYF
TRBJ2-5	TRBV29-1	CSAARGQETQYF
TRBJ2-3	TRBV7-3	CASSPGQGRYPHTQYF
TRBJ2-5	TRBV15	CATSSSAGREETQYF
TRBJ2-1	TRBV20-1	CSARGTGGNEQFF
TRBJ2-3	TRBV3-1	CASSVRTGEDTQYF
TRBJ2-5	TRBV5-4	CASSPRGGGATETQYF
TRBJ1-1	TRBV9	CASSEDPLDTEAFF
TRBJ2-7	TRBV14	CASSGPGRSGEQYF
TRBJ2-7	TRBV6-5	CASSRGKAYEQYF
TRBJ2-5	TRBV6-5	CASSLTSGGFVTQYF
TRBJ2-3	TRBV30	CAWSSSGGVADTQYF
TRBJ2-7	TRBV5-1	CASSLAGANYEQYF
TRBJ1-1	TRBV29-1	CSVDGVGAEAFF
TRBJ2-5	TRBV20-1	CSATGGAGETQYF
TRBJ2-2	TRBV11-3	CASSFGQGGTGELFF
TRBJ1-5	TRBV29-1	CSVAGTAPHQPQHF
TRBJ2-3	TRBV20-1	CSARGSVAVTDTQYF